A single sample is the source of the 6 T cell receptor beta chains below, sequenced in a study of T cell responses to AZD1222 COVID-19 vaccine. The assay was immunoSEQ multiplex PCR, and TCRdb's table has in-frame clones only and misses some. The table lists some 120,000 clones, over 70% of them singletons. Sequencing was performed on peripheral blood, taken on day 0 of AZD1222 vaccination. These receptors came from an adult in good health.

The chain links TRBV28 to TRBJ1-3; 11 bases map to TRBD1. Per germline, CDR1 MDHEN and CDR2 SYDVKM. The trim removed 5 bases at V and 0 bases at J, leaving 9 bases unmatched. The CDR3 loop spans 18 amino acids. CDR3 DNA: TGTGCCAGCAGTACCTCCTGGACAGGGGGCCTCTCTGGAAACACCATATATTTT. It specifies CASSTSWTGGLSGNTIYF.

This rearrangement joins TRBV29-1 to TRBJ2-2; possibly TRBD1 for D (8 bases). The CDR3 loop spans 14 amino acids. Germline V lookup: CDR1 SQVTM, CDR2 ANQGSEA. The ends were cut back, 6 bases at V and 5 bases at J, with 16 bases in the middle. The CDR3 region is CSVRGQGGTGELFF. The DNA of the CDR3 is TGCAGCGTAAGAGGACAGGGAGGGACCGGGGAGCTGTTTTTT.

The gene calls are TRBV11-2 and TRBJ2-2; D perhaps matches TRBD2 (6 bases). V was trimmed by 7 bases and J by 7 bases, leaving 16 bases between them. Germline loops: CDR1 SGHAT, CDR2 FQNNGV. This CDR3 comprises 14 residues. CDR3 bases: TGTGCCAGCACCCAGGTGGGGGAGGTCGGGGAGCTGTTTTTT. Translating it yields CASTQVGEVGELFF.

The V call is TRBV20-1, the J call TRBJ2-7; possible D gene TRBD2, 6 bases. V shed 3 bases and J shed 6 bases, with 21 bases lying between them. Per germline, CDR1 DFQATT and CDR2 SNEGSKA (reference sequence). The CDR3 spans 15 residues. The CDR3 bases are TGCAGTGCTAGTATCCCCGAGCGGGCCTCACCCGAGCAGTACTTC. Translating gives CSASIPERASPEQYF.

The genes are TRBV19 and TRBJ2-1; 7 positions match TRBD2. Trimming took 5 bases from V and 9 from J; bases not matched to a gene: 10. The germline CDR1 and CDR2 sequences are LNHDA and SQIVND (reference sequence). The length of the CDR3 is 14 residues. The CDR3 loop reads CASSLREKWGEQFF. The CDR3 nucleotides are TGTGCCAGTAGTCTGCGGGAGAAATGGGGTGAGCAGTTCTTC.

The chain is built from TRBV29-1 and TRBJ2-2, with 11 nucleotides matching TRBD2. The CDR3 runs to 17 residues. Germline V gene lookup returns CDR1 SQVTM and CDR2 ANQGSEA. V lost 0 bases to trimming and J lost 5 bases; unmatched junction nucleotides: 8. This chain's CDR3 is CSVEDPSGGRGTGELFF. The CDR3 DNA reads TGCAGCGTTGAAGATCCTAGCGGGGGGCGAGGAACCGGGGAGCTGTTTTTT.